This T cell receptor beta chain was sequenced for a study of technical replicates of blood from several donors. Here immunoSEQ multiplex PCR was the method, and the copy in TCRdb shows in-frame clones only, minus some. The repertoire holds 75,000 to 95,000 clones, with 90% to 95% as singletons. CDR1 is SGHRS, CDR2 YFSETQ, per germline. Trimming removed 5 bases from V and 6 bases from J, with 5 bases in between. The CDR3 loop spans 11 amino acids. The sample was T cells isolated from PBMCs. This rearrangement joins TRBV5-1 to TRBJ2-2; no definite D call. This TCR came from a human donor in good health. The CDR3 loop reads CASSSAGELFF. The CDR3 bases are TGCGCCAGCAGTTCAGCCGGGGAGCTGTTTTTT.